The rows below give T cell receptor beta chains drawn from one sample of a study of cytomegalovirus exposure and HLA in healthy donors. TCRdb's table, derived via immunoSEQ multiplex PCR, lists solely in-frame clones and lacks some. The record lists under 200,000 clones, of which the ten most abundant hold almost 6.5%. The sample comprised PBMCs. The receptors come from a man aged 30 to 45 in good health and CMV-seronegative. Each CDR3 is given with its conserved first and last residue. D genes are given only for firm matches.

d_call j_call v_call cdr3_aa cdr3_nt
NA TRBJ1-5 TRBV15 CATSPIRSYSNQPQHF TGTGCCACCAGCCCGATTCGGAGCTATAGCAATCAGCCCCAGCATTTT
TRBD1 TRBJ2-7 TRBV6-5 CASSSRDSSYEQYF TGTGCCAGCAGTTCGAGGGACAGCTCCTACGAGCAGTACTTC
TRBD1 TRBJ1-6 TRBV15 CATSRLQTGDSPLHF TGTGCCACCAGCAGGTTGCAAACAGGGGACTCACCCCTCCACTTT
NA TRBJ2-5 TRBV5-1 CASRAGGRQETQYF TGCGCCAGCAGGGCAGGGGGGAGACAAGAGACCCAGTACTTC
TRBD2 TRBJ2-3 TRBV2 CASLLLGTSGFSTDTQYF TGTGCCAGCCTGCTCCTTGGGACTAGCGGGTTTAGCACAGATACGCAGTATTTT
NA TRBJ1-2 TRBV7-2 CASSLMGQEYGYTF TGTGCCAGCAGCTTAATGGGGCAGGAATATGGCTACACCTTC
TRBD1 TRBJ2-2 TRBV7-9 CASSSGTGAPGELFF TGTGCCAGCAGTTCCGGGACAGGGGCACCCGGGGAGCTGTTTTTT
NA TRBJ1-1 TRBV11-1 CASSSSPGVGTEAFF TGTGCCAGCAGCTCATCCCCCGGGGTCGGCACTGAAGCTTTCTTT
NA TRBJ2-1 TRBV4-2 CASSQADSHLNNEQFF TGTGCCAGCAGCCAAGCAGACAGCCACCTAAACAATGAGCAGTTCTTC
NA TRBJ1-6 TRBV30 CAWRTQAPSPLHF TGTGCCTGGAGAACACAGGCACCCTCACCCCTCCACTTT
TRBD1 TRBJ1-5 TRBV7-9 CASSSGQADNQPQHF TGTGCCAGCAGCTCCGGACAGGCGGATAATCAGCCCCAGCATTTT
NA TRBJ2-3 TRBV7-2 CASSPGQNTDTQYF TGTGCCAGCAGCCCCGGACAGAACACAGATACGCAGTATTTT
TRBD1 TRBJ1-5 TRBV6-5 CASRDRGSGNQPQHF TGTGCCAGCCGGGACAGGGGATCGGGCAATCAGCCCCAGCATTTT
NA TRBJ1-1 TRBV5-1 CASSLLPGDTEAFF TGCGCCAGCAGCCTATTGCCCGGAGACACTGAAGCTTTCTTT